This TCR delta chain was observed in a study of Vδ1+ human thymocytes. General study results and limits: Thymic TRG and TRD repertoires appeared highly polyclonal.

RNA was extracted from the cells and then reverse transcribed. Multiplex PCR used pooled V-gene forward primers and a constant-region reverse primer to amplify CDR3s. TCRdb re-identified clones in the multiplex PCR reads via CATT. The data hold 21,000 or so delta-chain clones, with roughly 8% observed a single time. This clone was observed a few times. As yet, its antigen is unknown. Germline is not matched at one junction end, which may reflect a read error. CDR3 size: 17 residues. CDR1 and CDR2 (germline): TSWWSYY, QGS. The clonotype was recovered from a child less than two years old who had congenital heart surgery. The sequencing sample was made of Vdelta1+ gamma-delta thymocytes from the thymus. Subset in this sample: FACS-sorted CD3+ TCRalphabeta- TCRVdelta1+ TCRVdelta2- thymocytes. The chain carries TRDV1 and TRDJ1, with D unresolved. CDR3 sequence reads: CALGELSNQRRHDKPIF. CDR3 coding DNA: TGTGCTCTTGGGGAACTGAGCAATCAGAGGAGACACGATAAACCCATCTTT.